What follows is one T cell receptor beta chain and its context. The data stem from a study of shared clonotypes between healthy human individuals. As for the study in general: Donor ages ranged 18 to 49 years: a couple of women, a few men.

The CDR3 spans 13 residues. V lost 6 bases and J 3 bases, leaving 10 bases between the germline ends. Germline V lookup: CDR1 SNHLY, CDR2 FYNNEI. DNA from unsorted PBMC was sequenced on ten immunoSEQ deep assay plates. Clones were sequenced by immunoSEQ multiplex PCR, and TCRdb holds only the in-frame ones, with some missing. The profile shows a few hundred thousand clones, roughly 85% of them singletons. Donors, without exception, were Caucasian adults residing in Nashville, Tennessee. The rearrangement joins TRBV2 to TRBJ2-3; maybe TRBD1 (5 bases). The TCR originated in a woman in her thirties or forties in good health. Some clones in this sample may be carry-over from other donors' samples. Input material: PBMCs. CDR3 nucleotides: TGTGCCAGCAGAAAACAGGCAACAGATACGCAGTATTTT. Its translation is CASRKQATDTQYF.